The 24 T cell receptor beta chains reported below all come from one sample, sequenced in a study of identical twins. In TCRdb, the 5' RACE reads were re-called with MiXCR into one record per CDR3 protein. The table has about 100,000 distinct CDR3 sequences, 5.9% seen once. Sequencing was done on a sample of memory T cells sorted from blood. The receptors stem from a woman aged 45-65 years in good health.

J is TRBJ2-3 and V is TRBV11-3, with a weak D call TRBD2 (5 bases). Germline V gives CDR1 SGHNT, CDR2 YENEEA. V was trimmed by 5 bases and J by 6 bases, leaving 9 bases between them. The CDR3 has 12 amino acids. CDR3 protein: CASSPVADTQYF. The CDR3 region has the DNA TGTGCCAGCAGCCCGGTAGCGGATACGCAGTATTTT.

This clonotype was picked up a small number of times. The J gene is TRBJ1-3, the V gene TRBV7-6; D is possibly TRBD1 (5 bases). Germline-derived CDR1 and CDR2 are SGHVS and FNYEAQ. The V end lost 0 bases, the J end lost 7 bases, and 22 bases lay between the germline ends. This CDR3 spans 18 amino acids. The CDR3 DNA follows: TGTGCCAGCAGCTTAGCCCCCCCAGGGTCTCACGGGCGTAACACCATATATTTT. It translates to CASSLAPPGSHGRNTIYF.

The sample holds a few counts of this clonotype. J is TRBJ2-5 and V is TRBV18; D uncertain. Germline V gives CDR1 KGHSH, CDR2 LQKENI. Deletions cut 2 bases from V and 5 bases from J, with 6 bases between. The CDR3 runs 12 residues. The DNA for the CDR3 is TGTGCCAGCTCACCAAATGAGGAGACCCAGTACTTC. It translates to CASSPNEETQYF.

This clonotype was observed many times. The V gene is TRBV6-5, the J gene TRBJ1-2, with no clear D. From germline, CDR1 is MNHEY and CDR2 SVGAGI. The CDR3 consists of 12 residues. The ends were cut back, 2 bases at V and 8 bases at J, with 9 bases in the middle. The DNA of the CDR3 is TGTGCCAGCAGTTACCGCCCCGGGGGCTACACCTTC. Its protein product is CASSYRPGGYTF.

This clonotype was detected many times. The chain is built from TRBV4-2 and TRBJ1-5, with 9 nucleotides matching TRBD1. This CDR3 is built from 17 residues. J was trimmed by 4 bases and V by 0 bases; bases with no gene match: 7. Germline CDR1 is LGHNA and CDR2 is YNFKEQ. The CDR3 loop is CASSQDTDGTGNQPQHF. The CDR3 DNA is TGTGCCAGCAGCCAAGATACTGACGGGACAGGGAATCAGCCCCAGCATTTT.

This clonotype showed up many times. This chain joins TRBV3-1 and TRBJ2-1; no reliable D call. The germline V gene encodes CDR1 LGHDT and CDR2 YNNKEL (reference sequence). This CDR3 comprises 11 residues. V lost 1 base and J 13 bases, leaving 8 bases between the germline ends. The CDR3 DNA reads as TGTGCCAGCAGCCAAGGAAGTATCCAGTTCTTC. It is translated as CASSQGSIQFF.

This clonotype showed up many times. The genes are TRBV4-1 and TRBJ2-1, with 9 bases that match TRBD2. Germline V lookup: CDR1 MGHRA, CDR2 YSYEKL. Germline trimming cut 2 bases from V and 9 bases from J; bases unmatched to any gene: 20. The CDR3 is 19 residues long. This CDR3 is CASSQRVVSGSRAVIEQFF. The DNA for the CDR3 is TGCGCCAGCAGCCAACGAGTGGTTAGCGGGAGTAGGGCGGTAATTGAGCAGTTCTTC.

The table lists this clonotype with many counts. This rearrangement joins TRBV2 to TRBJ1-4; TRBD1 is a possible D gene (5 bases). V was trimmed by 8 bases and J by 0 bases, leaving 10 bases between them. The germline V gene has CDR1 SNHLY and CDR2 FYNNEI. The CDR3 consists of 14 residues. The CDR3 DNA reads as TGTGCCAGCCAAACGGGGGCAACTAATGAAAAACTGTTTTTT. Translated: CASQTGATNEKLFF.

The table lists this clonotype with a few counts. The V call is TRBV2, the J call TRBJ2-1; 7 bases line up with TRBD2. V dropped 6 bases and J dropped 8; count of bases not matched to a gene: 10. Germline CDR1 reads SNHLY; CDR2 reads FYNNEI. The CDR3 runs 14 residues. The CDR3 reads CASRGQTSMYEQFF. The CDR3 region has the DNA TGTGCCAGCAGGGGTCAGACTAGCATGTATGAGCAGTTCTTC.

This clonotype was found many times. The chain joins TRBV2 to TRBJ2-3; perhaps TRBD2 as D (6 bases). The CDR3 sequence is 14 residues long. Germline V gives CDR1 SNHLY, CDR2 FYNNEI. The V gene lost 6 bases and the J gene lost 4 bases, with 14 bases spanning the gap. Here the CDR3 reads CASRIAERADTQYF. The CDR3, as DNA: TGTGCCAGCAGGATAGCGGAAAGGGCAGATACGCAGTATTTT.

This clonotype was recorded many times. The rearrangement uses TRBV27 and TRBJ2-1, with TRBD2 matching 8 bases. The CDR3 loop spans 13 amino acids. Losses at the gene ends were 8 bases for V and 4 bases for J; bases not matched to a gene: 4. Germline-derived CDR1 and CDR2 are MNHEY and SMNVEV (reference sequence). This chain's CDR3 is CASRPGGYNEQFF. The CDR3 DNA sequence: TGTGCCAGCCGTCCGGGAGGGTACAATGAGCAGTTCTTC.

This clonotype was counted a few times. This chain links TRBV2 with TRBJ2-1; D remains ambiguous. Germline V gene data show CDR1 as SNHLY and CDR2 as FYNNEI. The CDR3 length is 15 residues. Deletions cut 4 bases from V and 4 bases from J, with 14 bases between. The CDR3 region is CASSASPVGYNEQFF. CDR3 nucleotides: TGTGCCAGCAGTGCAAGCCCGGTGGGGTACAATGAGCAGTTCTTC. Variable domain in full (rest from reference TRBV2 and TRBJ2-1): EPEVTQTPSHQVTQMGQEVILRCVPISNHLYFYWYRQILGQKVEFLVSFYNNEISEKSEIFDDQFSVERPDGSNFTLKIRSTKLEDSAMYFCASSASPVGYNEQFFGPGTRLTVL.

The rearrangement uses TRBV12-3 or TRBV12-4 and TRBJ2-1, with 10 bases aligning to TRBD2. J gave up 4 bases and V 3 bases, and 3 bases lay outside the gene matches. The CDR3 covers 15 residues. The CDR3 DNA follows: TGTGCCAGCAGTTTGGGGACTAGCGTGTACAATGAGCAGTTCTTC. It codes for CASSLGTSVYNEQFF.

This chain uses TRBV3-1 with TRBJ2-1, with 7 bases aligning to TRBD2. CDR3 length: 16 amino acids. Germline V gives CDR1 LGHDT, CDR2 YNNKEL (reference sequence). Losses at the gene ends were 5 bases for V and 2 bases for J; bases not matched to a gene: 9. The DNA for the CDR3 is TGTGCCAGCAGCGCTCAGGCCGGGACTACCTACAATGAGCAGTTCTTC. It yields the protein CASSAQAGTTYNEQFF.

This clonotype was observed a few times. The CDR3 nucleotides read TGTGCCAGCGCCAAACGTGTCGCAACTAATGAAAAACTGTTTTTT. Amino acid sequence: CASAKRVATNEKLFF. This chain links TRBV18 with TRBJ1-4; D is uncertain. V was pared by 8 bases and J by 0 bases, with 13 bases between. This CDR3 region has 15 residues. The germline V gene has CDR1 KGHSH and CDR2 LQKENI. The whole variable domain, remainder taken from reference TRBV18 and TRBJ1-4, is NAGVMQNPRHLVRRRGQEARLRCSPMKGHSHVYWYRQLPEEGLKFMVYLQKENIIDESGMPKERFSAEFPKEGPSILRIQQVVRGDSAAYFCASAKRVATNEKLFFGSGTQLSVL.

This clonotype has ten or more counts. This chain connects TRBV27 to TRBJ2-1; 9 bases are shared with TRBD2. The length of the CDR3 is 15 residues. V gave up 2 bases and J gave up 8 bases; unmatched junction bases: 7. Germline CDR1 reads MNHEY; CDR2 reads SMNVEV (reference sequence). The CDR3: CASSLMASGNDEQFF. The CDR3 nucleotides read TGTGCCAGCAGTTTAATGGCTAGCGGGAACGATGAGCAGTTCTTC.

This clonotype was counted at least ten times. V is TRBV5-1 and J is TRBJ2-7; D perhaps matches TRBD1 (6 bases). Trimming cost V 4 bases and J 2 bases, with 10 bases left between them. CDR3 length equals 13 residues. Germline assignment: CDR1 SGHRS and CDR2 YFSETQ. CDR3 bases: TGCGCCAGCAGCGAGGCAGGGGCCTACGAGCAGTACTTC. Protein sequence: CASSEAGAYEQYF. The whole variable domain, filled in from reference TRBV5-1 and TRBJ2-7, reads KAGVTQTPRYLIKTRGQQVTLSCSPISGHRSVSWYQQTPGQGLQFLFEYFSETQRNKGNFPGRFSGRQFSNSRSEMNVSTLELGDSALYLCASSEAGAYEQYFGPGTRLTVT.

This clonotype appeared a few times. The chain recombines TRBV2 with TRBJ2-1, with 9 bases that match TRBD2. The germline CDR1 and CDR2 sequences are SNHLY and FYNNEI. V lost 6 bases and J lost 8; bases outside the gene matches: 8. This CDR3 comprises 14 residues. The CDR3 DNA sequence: TGTGCCAGCAGCATCGGCGGGAGGGCCGATGAGCAGTTCTTC. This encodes CASSIGGRADEQFF.

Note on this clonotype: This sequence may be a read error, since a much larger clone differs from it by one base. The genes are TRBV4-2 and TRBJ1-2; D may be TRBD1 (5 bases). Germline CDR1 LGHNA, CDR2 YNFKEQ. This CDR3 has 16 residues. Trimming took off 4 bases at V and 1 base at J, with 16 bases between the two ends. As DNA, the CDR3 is TGTGCCAGCAGCCGAACTGAACGGGGACTTAACTATGGCTACACCTTC. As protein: CASSRTERGLNYGYTF.

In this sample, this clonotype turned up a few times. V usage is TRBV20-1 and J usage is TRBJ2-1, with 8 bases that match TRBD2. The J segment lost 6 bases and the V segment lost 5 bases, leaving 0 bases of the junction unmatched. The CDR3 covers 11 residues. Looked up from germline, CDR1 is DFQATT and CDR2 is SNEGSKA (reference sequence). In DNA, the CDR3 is TGCAGTGCTGGGACTAGCAATGAGCAGTTCTTC. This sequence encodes CSAGTSNEQFF.

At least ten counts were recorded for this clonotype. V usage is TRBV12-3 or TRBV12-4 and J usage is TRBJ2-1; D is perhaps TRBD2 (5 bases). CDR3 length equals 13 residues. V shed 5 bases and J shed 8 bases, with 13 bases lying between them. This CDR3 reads CASSPRSGYEQFF. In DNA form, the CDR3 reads TGTGCCAGCAGTCCCCGAAGCGGCTATGAGCAGTTCTTC.

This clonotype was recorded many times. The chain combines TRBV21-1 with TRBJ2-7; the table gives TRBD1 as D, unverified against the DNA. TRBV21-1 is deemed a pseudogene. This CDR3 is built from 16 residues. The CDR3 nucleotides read TGTGCCAGCAGCAAAAGAACCGAGGGGGAGTCGGGCGAGCAGTACGTC. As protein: CASSKRTEGESGEQYV.

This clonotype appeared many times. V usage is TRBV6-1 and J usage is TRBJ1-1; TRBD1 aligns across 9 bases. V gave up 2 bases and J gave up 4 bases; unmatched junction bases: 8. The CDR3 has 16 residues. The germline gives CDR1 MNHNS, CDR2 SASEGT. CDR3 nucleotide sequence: TGTGCCAGCAGTGAAAGGGGACAGGGTTTCGGCACTGAAGCTTTCTTT. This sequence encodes CASSERGQGFGTEAFF.

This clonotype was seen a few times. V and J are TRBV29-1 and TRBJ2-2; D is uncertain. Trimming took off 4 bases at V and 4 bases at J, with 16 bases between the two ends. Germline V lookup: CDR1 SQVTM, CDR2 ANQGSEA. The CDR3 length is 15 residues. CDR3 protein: CSVGSPDNPTGELFF. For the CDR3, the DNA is TGCAGCGTTGGAAGTCCTGACAATCCCACCGGGGAGCTGTTTTTT.